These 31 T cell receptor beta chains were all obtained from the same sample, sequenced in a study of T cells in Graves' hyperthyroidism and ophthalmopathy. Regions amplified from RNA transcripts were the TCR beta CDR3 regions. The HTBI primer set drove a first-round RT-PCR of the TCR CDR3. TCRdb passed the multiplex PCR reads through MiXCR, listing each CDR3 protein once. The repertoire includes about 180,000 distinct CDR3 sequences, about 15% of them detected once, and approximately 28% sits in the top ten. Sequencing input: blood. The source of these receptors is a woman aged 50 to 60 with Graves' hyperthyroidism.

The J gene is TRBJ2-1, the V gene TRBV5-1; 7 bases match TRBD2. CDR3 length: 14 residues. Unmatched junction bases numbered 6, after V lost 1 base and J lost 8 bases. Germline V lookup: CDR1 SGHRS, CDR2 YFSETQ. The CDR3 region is CASSLPSGGDEQFF. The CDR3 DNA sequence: TGCGCCAGCAGCTTGCCTAGCGGAGGGGATGAGCAGTTCTTC.

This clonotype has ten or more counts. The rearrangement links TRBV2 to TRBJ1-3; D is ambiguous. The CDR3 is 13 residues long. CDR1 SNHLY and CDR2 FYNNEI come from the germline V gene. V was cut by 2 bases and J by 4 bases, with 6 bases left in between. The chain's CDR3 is CASSEQLGNTIYF. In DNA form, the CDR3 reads TGTGCCAGCAGTGAACAGTTAGGAAACACCATATATTTT.

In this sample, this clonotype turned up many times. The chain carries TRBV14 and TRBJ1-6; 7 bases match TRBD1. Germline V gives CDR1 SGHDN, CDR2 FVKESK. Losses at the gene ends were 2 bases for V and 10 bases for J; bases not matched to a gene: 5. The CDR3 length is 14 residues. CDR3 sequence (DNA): TGTGCCAGCAGCCAACAGGGGGGAAGATCACCCCTCCACTTT. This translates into CASSQQGGRSPLHF.

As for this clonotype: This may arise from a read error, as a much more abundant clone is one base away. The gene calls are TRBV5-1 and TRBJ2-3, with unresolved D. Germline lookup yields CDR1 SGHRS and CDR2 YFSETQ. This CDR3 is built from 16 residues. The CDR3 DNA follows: TGCGCCGGCAGCTTGCCCCTTAAGGCTAGCACAGATACGCAGTATTTT. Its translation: CAGSLPLKASTDTQYF.

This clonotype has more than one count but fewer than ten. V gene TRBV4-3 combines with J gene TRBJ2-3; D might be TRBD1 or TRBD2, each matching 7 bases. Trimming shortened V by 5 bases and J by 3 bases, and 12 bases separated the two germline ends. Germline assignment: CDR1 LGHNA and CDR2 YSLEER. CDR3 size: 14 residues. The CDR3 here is CASSFRGGTDTQYF. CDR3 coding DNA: TGCGCCAGCAGCTTCAGGGGGGGAACAGATACGCAGTATTTT.

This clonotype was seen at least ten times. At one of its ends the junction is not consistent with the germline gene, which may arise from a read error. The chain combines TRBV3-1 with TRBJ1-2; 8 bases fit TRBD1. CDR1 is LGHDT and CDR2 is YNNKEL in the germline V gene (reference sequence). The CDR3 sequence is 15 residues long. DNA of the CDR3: TGTGCCAGCGGCCAGCAGGGGGCTTTATTCTATGGCTACACCTTC. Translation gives CASGQQGALFYGYTF.

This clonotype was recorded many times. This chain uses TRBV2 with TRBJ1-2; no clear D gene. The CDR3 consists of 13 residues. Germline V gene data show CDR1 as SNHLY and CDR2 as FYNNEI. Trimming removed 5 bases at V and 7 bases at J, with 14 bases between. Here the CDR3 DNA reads TGTGCCAGCAGTTTAGACACTTCTCTTGGCTACACCTTC. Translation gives CASSLDTSLGYTF.

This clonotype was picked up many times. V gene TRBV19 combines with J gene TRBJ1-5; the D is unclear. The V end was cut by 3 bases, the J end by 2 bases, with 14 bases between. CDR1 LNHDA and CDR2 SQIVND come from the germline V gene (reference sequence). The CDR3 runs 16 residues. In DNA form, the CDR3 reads TGTGCCAGTAGTATGATCCGGTCTGAAGGCAATCAGCCCCAGCATTTT. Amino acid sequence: CASSMIRSEGNQPQHF.

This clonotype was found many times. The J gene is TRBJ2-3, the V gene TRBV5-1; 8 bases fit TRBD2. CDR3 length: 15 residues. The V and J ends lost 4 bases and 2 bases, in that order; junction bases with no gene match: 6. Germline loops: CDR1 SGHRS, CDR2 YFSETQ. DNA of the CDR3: TGCGCCAGCAGCCGGGGGGGCCGAGACACAGATACGCAGTATTTT. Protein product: CASSRGGRDTDTQYF.

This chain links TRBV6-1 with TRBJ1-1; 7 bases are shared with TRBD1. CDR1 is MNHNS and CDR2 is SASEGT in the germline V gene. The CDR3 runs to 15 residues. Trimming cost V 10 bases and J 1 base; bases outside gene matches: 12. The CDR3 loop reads CAIATGAEGNTEAFF. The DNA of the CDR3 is TGTGCCATCGCTACAGGGGCGGAGGGGAACACTGAAGCTTTCTTT.

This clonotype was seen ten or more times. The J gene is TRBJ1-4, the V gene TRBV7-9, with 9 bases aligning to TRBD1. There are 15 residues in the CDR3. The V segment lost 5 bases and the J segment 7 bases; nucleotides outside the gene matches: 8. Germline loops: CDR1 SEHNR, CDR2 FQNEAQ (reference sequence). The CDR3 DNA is TGTGCCAGCAGCGTTCCCGGGACAGGGTTTGAAAAACTGTTTTTT. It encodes CASSVPGTGFEKLFF.

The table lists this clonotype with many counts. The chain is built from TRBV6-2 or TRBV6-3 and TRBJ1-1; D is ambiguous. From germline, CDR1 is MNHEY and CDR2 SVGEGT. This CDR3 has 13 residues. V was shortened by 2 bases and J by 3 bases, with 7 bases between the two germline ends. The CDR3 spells CASSYVGYTEAFF. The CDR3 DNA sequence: TGTGCCAGCAGTTACGTTGGATACACTGAAGCTTTCTTT.

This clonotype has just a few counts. The CDR3 region is CASSYNSGANVLTF. The CDR3 nucleotides are TGTGCCAGCAGCTATAACTCTGGGGCCAACGTCCTGACTTTC. The chain combines TRBV9 with TRBJ2-6; D is unresolved. The CDR3 contains 14 residues. V gave up 4 bases and J gave up 0 bases, with 5 bases separating them. Looked up from germline, CDR1 is SGDLS and CDR2 is YYNGEE.

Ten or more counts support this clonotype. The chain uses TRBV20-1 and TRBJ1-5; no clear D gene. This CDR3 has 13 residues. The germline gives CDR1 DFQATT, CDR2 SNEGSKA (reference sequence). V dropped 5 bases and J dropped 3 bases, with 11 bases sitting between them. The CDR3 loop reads CSAPVQANQPQHF. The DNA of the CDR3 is TGCAGTGCTCCCGTTCAAGCCAATCAGCCCCAGCATTTT.

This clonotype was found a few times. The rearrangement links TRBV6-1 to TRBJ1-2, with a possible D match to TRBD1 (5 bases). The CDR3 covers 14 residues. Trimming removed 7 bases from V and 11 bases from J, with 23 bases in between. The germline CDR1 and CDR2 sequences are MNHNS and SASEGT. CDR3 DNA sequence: TGTGCCAGCACTCTAAGGGGTACAGGTCGGAGGTACACCTTC. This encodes CASTLRGTGRRYTF.

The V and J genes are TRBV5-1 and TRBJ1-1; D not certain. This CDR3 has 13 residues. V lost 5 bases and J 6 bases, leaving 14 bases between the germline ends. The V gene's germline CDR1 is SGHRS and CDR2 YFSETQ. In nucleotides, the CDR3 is TGCGCCAGCAGGGAGCCGGTCGAGGCTGAAGCTTTCTTT. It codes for CASREPVEAEAFF.

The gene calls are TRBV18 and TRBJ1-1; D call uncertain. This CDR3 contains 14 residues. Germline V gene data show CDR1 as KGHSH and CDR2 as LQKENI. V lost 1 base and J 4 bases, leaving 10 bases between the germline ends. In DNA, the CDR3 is TGTGCCAGCTCACCACAAAACCCGGGCACTGAAGCTTTCTTT. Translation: CASSPQNPGTEAFF.

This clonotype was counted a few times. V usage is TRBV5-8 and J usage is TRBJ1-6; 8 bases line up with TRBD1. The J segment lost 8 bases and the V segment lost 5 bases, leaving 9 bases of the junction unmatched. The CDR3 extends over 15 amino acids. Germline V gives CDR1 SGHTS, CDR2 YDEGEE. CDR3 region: CASRNLDRADSPLHF. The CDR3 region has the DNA TGTGCCAGCAGAAATCTGGACAGGGCGGATTCACCCCTCCACTTT.

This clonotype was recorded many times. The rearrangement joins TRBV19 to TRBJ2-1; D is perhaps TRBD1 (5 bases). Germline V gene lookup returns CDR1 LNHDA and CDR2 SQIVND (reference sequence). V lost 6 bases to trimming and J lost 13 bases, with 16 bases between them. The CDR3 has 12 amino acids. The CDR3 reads CASSQNRYSQFF. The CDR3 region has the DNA TGTGCCAGTAGCCAAAACAGGTACTCCCAGTTCTTC.

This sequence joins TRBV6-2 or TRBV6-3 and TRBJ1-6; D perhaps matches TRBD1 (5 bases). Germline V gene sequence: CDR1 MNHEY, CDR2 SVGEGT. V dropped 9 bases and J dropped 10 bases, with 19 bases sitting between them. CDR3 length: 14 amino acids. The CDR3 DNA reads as TGTGCCAGTGGGGACCGACGGGGACGGTCACCCCTCCACTTT. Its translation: CASGDRRGRSPLHF.

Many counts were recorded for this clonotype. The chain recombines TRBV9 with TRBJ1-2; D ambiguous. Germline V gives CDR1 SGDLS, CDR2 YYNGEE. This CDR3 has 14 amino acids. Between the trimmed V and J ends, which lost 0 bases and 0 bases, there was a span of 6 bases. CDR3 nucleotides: TGTGCCAGCAGCGTAGCCAGTCCTAACTATGGCTACACCTTC. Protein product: CASSVASPNYGYTF.

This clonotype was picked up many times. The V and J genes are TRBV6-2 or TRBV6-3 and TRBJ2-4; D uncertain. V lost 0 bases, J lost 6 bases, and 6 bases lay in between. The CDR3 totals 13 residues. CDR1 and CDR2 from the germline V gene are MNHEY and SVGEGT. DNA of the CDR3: TGTGCCAGCAGTTACTCGGTGGGAAACATTCAGTACTTC. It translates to CASSYSVGNIQYF.

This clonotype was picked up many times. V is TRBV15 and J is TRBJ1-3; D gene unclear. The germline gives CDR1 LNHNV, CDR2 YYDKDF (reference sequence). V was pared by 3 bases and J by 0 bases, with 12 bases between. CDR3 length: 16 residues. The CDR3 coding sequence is TGTGCCACCAGCAGGGGATCCTCTACCTCTGGAAACACCATATATTTT. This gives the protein CATSRGSSTSGNTIYF.

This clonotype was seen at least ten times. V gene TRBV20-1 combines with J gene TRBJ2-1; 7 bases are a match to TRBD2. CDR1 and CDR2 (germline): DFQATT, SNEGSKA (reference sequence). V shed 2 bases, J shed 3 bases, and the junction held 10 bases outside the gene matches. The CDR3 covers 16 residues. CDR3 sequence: CSARKAGSRYYNEQFF. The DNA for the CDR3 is TGCAGTGCTAGAAAAGCGGGGTCCCGATACTACAATGAGCAGTTCTTC.

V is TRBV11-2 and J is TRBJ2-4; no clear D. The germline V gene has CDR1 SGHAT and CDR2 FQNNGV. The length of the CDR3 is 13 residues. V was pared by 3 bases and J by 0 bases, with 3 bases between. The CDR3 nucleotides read TGTGCCAGCAGCTTTTTAGCCAAAAACATTCAGTACTTC. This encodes CASSFLAKNIQYF.

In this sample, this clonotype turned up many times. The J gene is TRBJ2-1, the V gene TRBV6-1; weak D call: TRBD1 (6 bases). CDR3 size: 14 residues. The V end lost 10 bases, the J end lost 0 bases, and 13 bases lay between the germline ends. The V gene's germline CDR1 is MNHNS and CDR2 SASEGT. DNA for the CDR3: TGTGCCACGACACGGGACAACTCCTACAATGAGCAGTTCTTC. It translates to CATTRDNSYNEQFF.

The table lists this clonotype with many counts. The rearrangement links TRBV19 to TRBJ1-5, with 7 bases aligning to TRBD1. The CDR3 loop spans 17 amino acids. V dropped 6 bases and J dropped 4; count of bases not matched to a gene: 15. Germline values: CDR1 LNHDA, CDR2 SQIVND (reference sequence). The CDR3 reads CASRTTGYGFRNQPQHF. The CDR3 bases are TGTGCCAGTAGGACGACAGGGTATGGGTTCAGGAATCAGCCCCAGCATTTT.

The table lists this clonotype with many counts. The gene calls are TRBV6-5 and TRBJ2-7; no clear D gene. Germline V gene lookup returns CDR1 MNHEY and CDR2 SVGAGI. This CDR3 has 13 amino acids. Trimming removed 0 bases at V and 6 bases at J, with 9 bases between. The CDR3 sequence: CASSYSPGREQYF. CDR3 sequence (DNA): TGTGCCAGCAGTTACTCCCCGGGTCGCGAGCAGTACTTC.

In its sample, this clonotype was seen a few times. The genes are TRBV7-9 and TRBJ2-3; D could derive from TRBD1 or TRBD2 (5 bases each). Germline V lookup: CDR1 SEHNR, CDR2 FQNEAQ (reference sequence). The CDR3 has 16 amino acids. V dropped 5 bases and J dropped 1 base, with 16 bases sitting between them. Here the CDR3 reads CASSAAGDRGTDTQYF. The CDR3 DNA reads TGTGCCAGCAGCGCGGCCGGGGACCGTGGCACAGATACGCAGTATTTT. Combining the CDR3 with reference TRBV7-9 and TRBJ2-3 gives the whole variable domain DTGVSQNPRHKITKRGQNVTFRCDPISEHNRLYWYRQTLGQGPEFLTYFQNEAQLEKSRLLSDRFSAERPKGSFSTLEIQRTEQGDSAMYLCASSAAGDRGTDTQYFGPGTRLTVL.

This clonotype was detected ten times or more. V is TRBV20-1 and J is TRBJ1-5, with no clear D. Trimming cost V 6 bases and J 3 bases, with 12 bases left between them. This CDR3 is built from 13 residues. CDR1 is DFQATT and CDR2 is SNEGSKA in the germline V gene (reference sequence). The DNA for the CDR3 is TGCAGTGCCTTTGGACGGAACAATCAGCCCCAGCATTTT. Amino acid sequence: CSAFGRNNQPQHF.

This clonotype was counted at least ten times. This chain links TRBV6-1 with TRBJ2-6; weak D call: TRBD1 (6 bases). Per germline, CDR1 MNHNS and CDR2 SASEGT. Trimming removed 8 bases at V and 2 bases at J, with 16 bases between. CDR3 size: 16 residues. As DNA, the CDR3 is TGTGCCAGCGTCGGGCCCAGGGGCCCTGGGGCCAACGTCCTGACTTTC. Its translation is CASVGPRGPGANVLTF.